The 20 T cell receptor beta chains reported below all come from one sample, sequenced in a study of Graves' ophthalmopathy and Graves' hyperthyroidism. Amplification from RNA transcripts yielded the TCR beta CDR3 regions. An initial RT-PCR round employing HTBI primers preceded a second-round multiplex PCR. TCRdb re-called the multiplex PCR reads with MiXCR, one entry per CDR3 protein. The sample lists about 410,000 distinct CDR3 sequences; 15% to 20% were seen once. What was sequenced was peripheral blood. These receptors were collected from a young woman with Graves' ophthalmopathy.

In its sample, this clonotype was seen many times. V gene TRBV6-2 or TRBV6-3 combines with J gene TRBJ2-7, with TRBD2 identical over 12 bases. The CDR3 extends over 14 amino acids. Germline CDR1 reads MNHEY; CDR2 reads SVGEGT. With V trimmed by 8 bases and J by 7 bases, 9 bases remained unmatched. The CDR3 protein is CASRLAGASGEQYF. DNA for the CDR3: TGTGCCAGCCGACTAGCGGGGGCCTCTGGGGAGCAGTACTTC.

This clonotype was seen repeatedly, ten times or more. The CDR3 region has the DNA TGTGCCAGTAGTATTCCGGAGAAGAACACTGAAGCTTTCTTT. It translates to CASSIPEKNTEAFF. V usage is TRBV19 and J usage is TRBJ1-1, with D unclear. Trimming took off 3 bases at V and 1 base at J, with 9 bases between the two ends. The CDR3 is 14 amino acids. CDR1 and CDR2 (germline): LNHDA, SQIVND (reference sequence).

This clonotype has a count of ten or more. CDR3 nucleotide sequence: TGTGCCGCCTCAGGGGATCAAGGGCCCCAGCATTTT. It is translated as CAASGDQGPQHF. The chain uses TRBV10-3 and TRBJ1-5; TRBD1 is a possible D gene (6 bases). Looked up from germline, CDR1 is ENHRY and CDR2 is SYGVKD. The V gene lost 11 bases and the J gene lost 9 bases, with 17 bases spanning the gap. The CDR3 contains 12 residues.

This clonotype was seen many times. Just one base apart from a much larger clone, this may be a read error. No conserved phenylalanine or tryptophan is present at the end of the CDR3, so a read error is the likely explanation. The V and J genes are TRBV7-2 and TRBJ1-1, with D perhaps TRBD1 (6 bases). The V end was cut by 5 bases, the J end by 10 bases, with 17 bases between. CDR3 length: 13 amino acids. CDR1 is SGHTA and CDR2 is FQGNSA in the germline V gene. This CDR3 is CASSAILRGGAFL. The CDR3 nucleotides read TGTGCCAGCAGCGCTATCTTGCGAGGGGGAGCTTTCCTT.

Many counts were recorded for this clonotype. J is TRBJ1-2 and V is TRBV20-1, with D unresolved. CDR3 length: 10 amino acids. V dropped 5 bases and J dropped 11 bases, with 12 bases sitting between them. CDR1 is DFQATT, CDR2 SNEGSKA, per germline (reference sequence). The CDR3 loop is CSAQGPWYTF. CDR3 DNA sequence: TGCAGTGCTCAAGGGCCGTGGTACACCTTC.

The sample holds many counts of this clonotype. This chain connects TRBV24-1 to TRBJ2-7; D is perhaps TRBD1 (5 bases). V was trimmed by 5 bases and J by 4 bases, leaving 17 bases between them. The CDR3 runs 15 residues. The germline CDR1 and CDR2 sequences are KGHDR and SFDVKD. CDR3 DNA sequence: TGTGCCACCAGTGGACCGAACCAGGGTCCTTACGAGCAGTACTTC. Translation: CATSGPNQGPYEQYF.

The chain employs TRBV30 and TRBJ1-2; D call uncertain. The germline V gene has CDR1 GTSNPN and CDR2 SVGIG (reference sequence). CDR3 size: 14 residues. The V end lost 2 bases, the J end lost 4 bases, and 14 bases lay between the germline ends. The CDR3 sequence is CAWSLQIASYGYTF. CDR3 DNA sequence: TGTGCCTGGAGTCTCCAGATCGCGAGCTATGGCTACACCTTC.

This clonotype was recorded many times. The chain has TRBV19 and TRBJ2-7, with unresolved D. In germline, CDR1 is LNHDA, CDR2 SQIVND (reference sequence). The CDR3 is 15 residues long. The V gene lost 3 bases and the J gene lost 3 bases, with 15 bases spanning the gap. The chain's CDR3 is CASSIELVSSYEQYF. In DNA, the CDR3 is TGTGCCAGTAGTATCGAACTCGTATCGAGCTACGAGCAGTACTTC.

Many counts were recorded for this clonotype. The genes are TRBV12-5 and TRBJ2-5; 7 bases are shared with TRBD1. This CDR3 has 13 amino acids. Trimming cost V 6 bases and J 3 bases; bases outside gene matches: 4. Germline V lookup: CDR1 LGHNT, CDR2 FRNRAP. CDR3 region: CASGRGLEETQYF. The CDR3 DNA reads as TGTGCTAGTGGGAGGGGGCTAGAAGAGACCCAGTACTTC.

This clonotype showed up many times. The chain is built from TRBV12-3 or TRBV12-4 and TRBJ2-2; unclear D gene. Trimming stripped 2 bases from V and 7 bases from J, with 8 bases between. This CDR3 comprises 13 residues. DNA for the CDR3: TGTGCCAGCAGTTTAAATGAAGTCGGGGAGCTGTTTTTT. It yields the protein CASSLNEVGELFF.

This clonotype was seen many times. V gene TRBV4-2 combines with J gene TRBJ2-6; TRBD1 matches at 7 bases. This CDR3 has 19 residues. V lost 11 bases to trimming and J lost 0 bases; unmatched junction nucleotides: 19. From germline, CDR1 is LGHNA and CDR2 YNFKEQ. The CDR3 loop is CAGSRYQDRPFSGANVLTF. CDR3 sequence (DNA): TGTGCCGGCTCACGATACCAGGACAGGCCTTTCTCTGGGGCCAACGTCCTGACTTTC.

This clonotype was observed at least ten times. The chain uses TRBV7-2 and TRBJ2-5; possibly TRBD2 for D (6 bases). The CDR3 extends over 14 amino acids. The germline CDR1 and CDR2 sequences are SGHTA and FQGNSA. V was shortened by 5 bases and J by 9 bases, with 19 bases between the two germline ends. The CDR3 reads CASSPPGRPKAQYF. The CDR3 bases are TGTGCCAGCAGCCCGCCGGGGAGGCCCAAGGCCCAGTACTTC.

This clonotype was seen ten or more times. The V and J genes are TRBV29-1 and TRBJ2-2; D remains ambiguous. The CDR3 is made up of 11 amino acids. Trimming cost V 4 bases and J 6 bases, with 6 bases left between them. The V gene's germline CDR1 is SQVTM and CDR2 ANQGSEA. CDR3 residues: CSVGLSGELFF. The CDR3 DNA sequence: TGCAGCGTTGGACTCTCCGGGGAGCTGTTTTTT.

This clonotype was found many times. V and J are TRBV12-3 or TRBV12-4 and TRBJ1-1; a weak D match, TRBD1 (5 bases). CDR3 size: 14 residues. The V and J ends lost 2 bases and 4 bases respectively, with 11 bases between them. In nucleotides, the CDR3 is TGTGCCAGCAGTTTATCGCAGGGATCCACTGAAGCTTTCTTT. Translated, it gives CASSLSQGSTEAFF.

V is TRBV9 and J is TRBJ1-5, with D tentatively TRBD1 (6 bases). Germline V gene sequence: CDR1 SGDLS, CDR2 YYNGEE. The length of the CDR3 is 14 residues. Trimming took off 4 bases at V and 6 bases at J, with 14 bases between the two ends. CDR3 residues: CASSPGGGSQPQHF. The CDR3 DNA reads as TGTGCCAGCAGCCCGGGGGGGGGCAGTCAGCCCCAGCATTTT.

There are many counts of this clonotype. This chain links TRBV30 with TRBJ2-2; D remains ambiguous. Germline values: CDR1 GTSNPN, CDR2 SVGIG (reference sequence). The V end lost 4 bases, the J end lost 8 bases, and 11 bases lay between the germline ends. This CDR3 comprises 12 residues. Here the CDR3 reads CAWTRSGGELFF. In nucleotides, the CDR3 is TGTGCCTGGACCCGATCCGGGGGGGAGCTGTTTTTT.

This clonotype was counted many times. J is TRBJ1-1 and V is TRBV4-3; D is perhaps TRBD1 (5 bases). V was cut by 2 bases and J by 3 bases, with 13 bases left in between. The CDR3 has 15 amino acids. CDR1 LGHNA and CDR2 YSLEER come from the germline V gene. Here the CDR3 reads CASSQPARGYTEAFF. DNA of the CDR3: TGCGCCAGCAGCCAACCCGCCCGGGGCTACACTGAAGCTTTCTTT.

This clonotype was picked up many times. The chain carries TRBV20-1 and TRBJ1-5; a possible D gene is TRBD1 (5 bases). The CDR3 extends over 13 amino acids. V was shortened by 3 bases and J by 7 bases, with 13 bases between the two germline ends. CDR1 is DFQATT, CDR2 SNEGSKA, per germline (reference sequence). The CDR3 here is CSAREGSLQPQHF. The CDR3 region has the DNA TGCAGTGCTAGGGAGGGGTCGTTGCAGCCCCAGCATTTT.

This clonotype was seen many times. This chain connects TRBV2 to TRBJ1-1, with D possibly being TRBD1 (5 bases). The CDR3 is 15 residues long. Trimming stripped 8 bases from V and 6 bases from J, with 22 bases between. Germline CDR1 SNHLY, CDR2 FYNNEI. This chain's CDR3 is CASPGTVDLGAEAFF. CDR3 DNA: TGTGCCAGCCCTGGGACCGTCGACCTTGGGGCTGAAGCTTTCTTT.

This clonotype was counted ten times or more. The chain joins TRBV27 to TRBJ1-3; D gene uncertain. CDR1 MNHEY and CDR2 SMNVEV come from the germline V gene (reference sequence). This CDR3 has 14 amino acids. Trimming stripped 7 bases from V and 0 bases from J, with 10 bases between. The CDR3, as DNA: TGTGCCAGCATGTTTAAACCCTCTGGAAACACCATATATTTT. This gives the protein CASMFKPSGNTIYF.